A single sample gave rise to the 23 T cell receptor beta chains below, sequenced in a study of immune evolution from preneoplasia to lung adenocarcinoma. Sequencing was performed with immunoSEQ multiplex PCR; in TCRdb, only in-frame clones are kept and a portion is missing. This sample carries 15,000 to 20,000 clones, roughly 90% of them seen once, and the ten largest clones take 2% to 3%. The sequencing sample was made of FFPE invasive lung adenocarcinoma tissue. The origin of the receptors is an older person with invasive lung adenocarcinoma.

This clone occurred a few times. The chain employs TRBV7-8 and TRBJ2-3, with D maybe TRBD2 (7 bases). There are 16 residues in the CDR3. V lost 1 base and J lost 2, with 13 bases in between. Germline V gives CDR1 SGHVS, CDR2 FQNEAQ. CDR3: CASSLVAGAFTDTQYF. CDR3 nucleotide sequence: TGTGCCAGCAGCTTAGTTGCGGGGGCCTTCACAGATACGCAGTATTTT.

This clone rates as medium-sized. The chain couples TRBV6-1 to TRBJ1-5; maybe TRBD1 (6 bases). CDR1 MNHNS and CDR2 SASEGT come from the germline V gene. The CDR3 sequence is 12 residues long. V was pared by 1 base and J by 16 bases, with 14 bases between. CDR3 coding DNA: TGTGCCAGCAGTGAAGACCTGGACAGTCGCCATTTT. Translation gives CASSEDLDSRHF.

CDR3 in amino acids: CASSRDRNYGYTF. CDR3 coding DNA: TGTGCCAGCAGCAGAGACAGAAACTATGGCTACACCTTC. V and J are TRBV5-4 and TRBJ1-2; tentatively, D is TRBD1 (5 bases). CDR3 length: 13 residues. Looked up from germline, CDR1 is SGHNT and CDR2 is YYREEE (reference sequence). The V gene lost 4 bases and the J gene lost 2 bases, with 9 bases spanning the gap.

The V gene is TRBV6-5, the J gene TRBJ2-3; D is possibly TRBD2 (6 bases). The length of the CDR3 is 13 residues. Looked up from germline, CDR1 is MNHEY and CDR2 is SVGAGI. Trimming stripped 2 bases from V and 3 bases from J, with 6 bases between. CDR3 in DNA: TGTGCCAGCAGTTACGGGAGGACAGATACGCAGTATTTT. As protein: CASSYGRTDTQYF.

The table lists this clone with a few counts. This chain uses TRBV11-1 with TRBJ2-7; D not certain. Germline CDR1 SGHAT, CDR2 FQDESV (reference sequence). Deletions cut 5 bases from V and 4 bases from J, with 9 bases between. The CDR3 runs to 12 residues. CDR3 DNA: TGTGCCAGCAGCCCCAACGGTTACGAGCAGTACTTC. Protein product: CASSPNGYEQYF.

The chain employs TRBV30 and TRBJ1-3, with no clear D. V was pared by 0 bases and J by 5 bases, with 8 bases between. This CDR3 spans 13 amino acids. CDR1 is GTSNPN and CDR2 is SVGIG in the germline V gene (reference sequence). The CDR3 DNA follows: TGTGCCTGGAGTGTAACAAGTAGAAACACCATATATTTT. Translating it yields CAWSVTSRNTIYF.

The CDR3 loop is CASSLDRLAYEQFF. DNA of the CDR3: TGTGCCAGCAGCTTAGATCGACTAGCATATGAGCAGTTCTTC. This chain uses TRBV11-2 with TRBJ2-1, with 7 bases lining up with TRBD2. Germline-derived CDR1 and CDR2 are SGHAT and FQNNGV. The CDR3 loop spans 14 amino acids. With 0 bases clipped from V and 8 bases from J, the junction kept 4 bases outside the gene matches.

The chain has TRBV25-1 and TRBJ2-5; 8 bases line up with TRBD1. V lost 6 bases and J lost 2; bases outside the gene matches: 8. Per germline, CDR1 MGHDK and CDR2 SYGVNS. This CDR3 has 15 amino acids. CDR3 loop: CASRGDRGLQETQYF. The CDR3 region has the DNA TGTGCCAGCAGGGGAGACAGGGGTTTACAAGAGACCCAGTACTTC.

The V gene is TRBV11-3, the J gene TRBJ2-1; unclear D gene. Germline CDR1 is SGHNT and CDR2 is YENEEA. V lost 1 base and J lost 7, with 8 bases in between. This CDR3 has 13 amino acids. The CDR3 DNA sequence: TGTGCCAGCAGCTTAGTGTCCGGGAATGAGCAGTTCTTC. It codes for CASSLVSGNEQFF.

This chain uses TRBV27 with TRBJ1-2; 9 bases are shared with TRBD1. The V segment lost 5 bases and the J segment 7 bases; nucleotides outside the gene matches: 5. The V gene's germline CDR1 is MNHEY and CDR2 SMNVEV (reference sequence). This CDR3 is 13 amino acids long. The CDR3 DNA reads TGTGCCAGCAGTCCGGGACAGGGTCGTGGCTACACCTTC. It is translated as CASSPGQGRGYTF.

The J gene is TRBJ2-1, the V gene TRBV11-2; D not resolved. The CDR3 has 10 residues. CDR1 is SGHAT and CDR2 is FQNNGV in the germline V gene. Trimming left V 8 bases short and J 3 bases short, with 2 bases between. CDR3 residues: CASGYNEQFF. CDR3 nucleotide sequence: TGTGCCAGCGGCTACAATGAGCAGTTCTTC. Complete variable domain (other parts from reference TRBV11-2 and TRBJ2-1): EAGVAQSPRYKIIEKRQSVAFWCNPISGHATLYWYQQILGQGPKLLIQFQNNGVVDDSQLPKDRFSAERLKGVDSTLKIQPAKLEDSAVYLCASGYNEQFFGPGTRLTVL.

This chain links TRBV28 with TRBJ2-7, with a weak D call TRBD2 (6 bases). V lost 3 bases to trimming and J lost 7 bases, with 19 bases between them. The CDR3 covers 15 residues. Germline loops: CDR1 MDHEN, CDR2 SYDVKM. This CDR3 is CASSFGDSRVGEQYF. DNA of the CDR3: TGTGCCAGCAGTTTTGGGGACTCCCGGGTAGGGGAGCAGTACTTC.

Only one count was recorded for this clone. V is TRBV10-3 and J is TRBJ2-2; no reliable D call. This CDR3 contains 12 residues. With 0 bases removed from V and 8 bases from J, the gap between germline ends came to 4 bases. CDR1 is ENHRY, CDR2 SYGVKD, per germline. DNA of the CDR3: TGTGCCATCAGTGAGTCGAAGGGGGAGCTGTTTTTT. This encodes CAISESKGELFF.

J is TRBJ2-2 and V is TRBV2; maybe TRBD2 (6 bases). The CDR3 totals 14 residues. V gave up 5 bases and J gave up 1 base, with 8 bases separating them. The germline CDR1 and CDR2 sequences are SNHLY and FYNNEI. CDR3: CASSRTKNTGELFF. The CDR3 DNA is TGTGCCAGCAGTCGGACTAAGAACACCGGGGAGCTGTTTTTT.

Here the CDR3 DNA reads TGTGCCAGCAGTTGGGGGGGATCTGGGGCCAACGTCCTGACTTTC. The encoded protein is CASSWGGSGANVLTF. The chain is built from TRBV27 and TRBJ2-6; 7 bases line up with TRBD2. V shed 4 bases and J 1 base; nucleotides not matched to a gene: 1. The CDR3 has 15 residues. CDR1 and CDR2 (germline): MNHEY, SMNVEV (reference sequence).

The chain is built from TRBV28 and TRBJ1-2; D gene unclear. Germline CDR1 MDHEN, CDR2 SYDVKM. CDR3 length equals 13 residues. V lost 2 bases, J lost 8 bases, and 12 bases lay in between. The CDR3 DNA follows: TGTGCCAGCAGTTTACGAGCTGGACGCGGCTACACCTTC. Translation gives CASSLRAGRGYTF.

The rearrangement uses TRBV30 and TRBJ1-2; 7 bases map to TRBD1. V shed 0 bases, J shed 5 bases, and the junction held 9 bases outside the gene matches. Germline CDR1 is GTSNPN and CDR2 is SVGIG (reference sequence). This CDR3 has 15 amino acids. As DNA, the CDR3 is TGTGCCTGGAGTGTAGCAGGGGGTTATTCTTATGGCTACACCTTC. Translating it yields CAWSVAGGYSYGYTF.

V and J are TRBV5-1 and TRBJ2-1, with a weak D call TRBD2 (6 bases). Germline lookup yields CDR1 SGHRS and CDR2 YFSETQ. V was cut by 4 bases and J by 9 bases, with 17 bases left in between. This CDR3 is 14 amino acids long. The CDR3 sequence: CASSGTAESGEQFF. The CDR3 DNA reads TGCGCCAGCAGCGGGACTGCCGAGTCGGGTGAGCAGTTCTTC.

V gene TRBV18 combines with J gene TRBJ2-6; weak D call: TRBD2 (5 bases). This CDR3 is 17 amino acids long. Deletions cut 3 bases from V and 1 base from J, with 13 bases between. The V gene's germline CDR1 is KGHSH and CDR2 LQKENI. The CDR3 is CASSPSGSLSGANVLTF. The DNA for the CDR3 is TGTGCCAGCTCACCGTCGGGAAGTCTTTCTGGGGCCAACGTCCTGACTTTC. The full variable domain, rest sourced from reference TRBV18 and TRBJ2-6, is NAGVMQNPRHLVRRRGQEARLRCSPMKGHSHVYWYRQLPEEGLKFMVYLQKENIIDESGMPKERFSAEFPKEGPSILRIQQVVRGDSAAYFCASSPSGSLSGANVLTFGAGSRLTVL.

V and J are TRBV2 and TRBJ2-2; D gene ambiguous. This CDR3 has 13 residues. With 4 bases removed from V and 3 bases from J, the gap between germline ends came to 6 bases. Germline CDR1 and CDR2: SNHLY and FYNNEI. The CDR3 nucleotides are TGTGCCAGCAGTGGTTCGTACACCGGGGAGCTGTTTTTT. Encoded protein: CASSGSYTGELFF.

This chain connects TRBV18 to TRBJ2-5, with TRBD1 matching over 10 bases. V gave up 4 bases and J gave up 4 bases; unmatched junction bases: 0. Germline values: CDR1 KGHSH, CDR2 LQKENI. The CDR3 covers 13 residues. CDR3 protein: CASSRQGAETQYF. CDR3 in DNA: TGTGCCAGCTCACGACAGGGGGCAGAGACCCAGTACTTC. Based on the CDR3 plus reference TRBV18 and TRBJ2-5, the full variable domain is NAGVMQNPRHLVRRRGQEARLRCSPMKGHSHVYWYRQLPEEGLKFMVYLQKENIIDESGMPKERFSAEFPKEGPSILRIQQVVRGDSAAYFCASSRQGAETQYFGPGTRLLVL.

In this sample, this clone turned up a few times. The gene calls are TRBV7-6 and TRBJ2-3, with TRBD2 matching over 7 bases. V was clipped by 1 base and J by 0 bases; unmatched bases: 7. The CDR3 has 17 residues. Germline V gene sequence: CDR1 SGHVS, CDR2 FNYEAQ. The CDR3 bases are TGTGCCAGCAGCTTAGGGGAGGGAGGGGCCAGCACAGATACGCAGTATTTT. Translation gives CASSLGEGGASTDTQYF.

The CDR3 DNA sequence: TGTGCCAGCAGTTCCCCGGGACAGGGCGCTGAAAAACTGTTTTTT. It specifies CASSSPGQGAEKLFF. The chain has TRBV28 and TRBJ1-4; 9 bases line up with TRBD1. This CDR3 has 15 amino acids. V was pared by 4 bases and J by 7 bases, with 7 bases of the junction left unmatched. Germline V gives CDR1 MDHEN, CDR2 SYDVKM. Variable domain in full (rest from reference TRBV28 and TRBJ1-4): DVKVTQSSRYLVKRTGEKVFLECVQDMDHENMFWYRQDPGLGLRLIYFSYDVKMKEKGDIPEGYSVSREKKERFSLILESASTNQTSMYLCASSSPGQGAEKLFFGSGTQLSVL.